This TCR beta chain was obtained from a study of early T cells in non-severe SARS-CoV-2 infection (dated by TCRdb to the early 2020s). Notes on the research overall: Because TCR sequencing was done on bulk RNA from unsorted whole blood, the alpha and beta chains could not be paired. What the authors observed across the whole study: VDJdb matching was skewed toward anti-spike CD8 responses, so virus-specific expansions were likely underestimated and private and CD4 specificities were missed.

At the junction V is shortened by 1 base and J by 3 bases, with 9 bases in between. Taken from the germline V gene (reference sequence), the CDR1 and CDR2 loops are LGHDT and YNNKEL. The CDR3 runs 14 amino acids, cysteine and phenylalanine included. The only DNA kept is the CDR3, 42 bases in frame from the first base. This clonotype was seen ten or more times. No antigen is known for it. One base away there is no much larger clone; base qualities are not given. The study was a case-control design nested within a healthcare worker cohort in London, UK, with weekly nasopharyngeal swab PCR tests and blood sampling. Healthcare workers were recruited during the week of the UK lockdown, between 23 and 31 March 2020, and followed weekly for up to roughly 15 weeks. Libraries were prepared through 5' RACE. Sequencing was performed on a NextSeq 500. The TCR library protocol attached unique molecular identifiers to individual cDNA molecules to correct for sequencing error and PCR bias. Both TCR alpha and beta chains were sequenced, and tight co-correlation was observed between alpha and beta sequence abundances in each sample. The study's own analysis went as follows. Decombinator V4 was used to annotate the V gene, J gene and CDR3 of the TCR sequences. Expanded TCRs were defined as changing significantly between any two time points under a Poisson model with p below 0.0001. TCR abundances were normalised to the total number of TCRs sequenced in each sample and reported as counts per million. MAIT TCRs were defined by TRAV1-2 paired with TRAJ12, TRAJ20 or TRAJ33, and iNKT TCRs by TRAV10 paired with TRAJ18. A search of VDJdb, accessed on 1 November 2021, was run for TCRs annotated to CMV, EBV and SARS-CoV-2, with TCRs annotated for multiple antigens excluded. TCRdb took the public reads, trimmed them with fastp at Q25, ran MiXCR for clone calling and kept in-frame beta chains. For every CDR3 protein sequence, its rows merge into one entry that carries the most common genes and DNA. These V and J calls originate from TCRdb's pipeline instead of the authors' own analysis. Counted in this sample were fewer than 100,000 distinct CDR3 sequences; 13% of them appeared once. The ten most abundant clones make up 2% to 2.5% of the sample.

The V and J segments used are TRBV3-1 and TRBJ2-5, with the D gene not clear enough to name. Sequencing was performed on whole blood. This TCR was recovered from an adult who was a healthcare worker with PCR-confirmed SARS-CoV-2 infection or an uninfected control (not recorded which). Read as DNA, the sequence is TGTGCCAGCAGCCAAGGGTGGTCAGAAGAGACCCAGTACTTC. Its coded protein is CASSQGWSEETQYF.